This T cell receptor (beta chain) was captured by sequencing in a study of PD-1 blockade in mismatch repair-deficient tumors. The repertoire was sequenced with immunoSEQ multiplex PCR; TCRdb's copy has only in-frame clones and lacks some. The table records some 48,000 clones, about 85% of them present only once. Material: peripheral blood, obtained 20 weeks after starting pembrolizumab. The TCR comes from an adult with mismatch repair-deficient cancer.

This CDR3 is CASRTQGAGEQYF. The CDR3 DNA sequence: TGTGCCAGCAGAACACAGGGGGCGGGGGAGCAGTACTTC. V usage is TRBV14 and J usage is TRBJ2-7, with 9 bases identical to TRBD1. V was clipped by 6 bases and J by 7 bases; unmatched bases: 7. Germline V gene sequence: CDR1 SGHDN, CDR2 FVKESK. This CDR3 is 13 amino acids long.